Listed below are T cell receptor beta chains from one sample, sequenced in a study of cytomegalovirus exposure and HLA in healthy donors. TCRdb's copy holds only in-frame clones and misses some; the assay was immunoSEQ multiplex PCR. Of about 360,000 clones listed, 86% were seen once; the top ten hold 0.65% to 0.95%. The sample comprised PBMCs. Receptors were obtained from a woman under 30 in good health and CMV-seronegative. Each CDR3 is given with its conserved first and last residue. A D gene is named only where the DNA matches it firmly. Rows may omit the clone size; those that give it use once, few, many or a size class.

>TRBV14|-|-|TRBJ2-1
CASSQFGADEQFF
TGTGCCAGCAGCCAGTTTGGCGCGGATGAGCAGTTCTTC
>TRBV5-1|-|-|TRBJ1-1
CASSFAGLTNTEAFF
TGCGCCAGCAGCTTCGCCGGACTGACGAACACTGAAGCTTTCTTT
>TRBV6-1|-|-|TRBJ1-5
CASSDYSQPQHF
TGTGCCAGCAGTGATTACTCTCAGCCCCAGCATTTT
>TRBV7-2|-|-|TRBJ1-5
CASSLGPQPQHF
TGTGCCAGCAGCTTAGGTCCACAGCCCCAGCATTTT
>TRBV10-2|-|TRBD2|TRBJ2-3
CASRGRAGGTDTQYF
TGCGCCAGCAGAGGCCGGGCGGGGGGCACAGATACGCAGTATTTT
>TRBV18|-|TRBD1|TRBJ1-1
CASSAGQGEVTEAFF
TGTGCCAGCTCAGCCGGACAGGGAGAGGTCACTGAAGCTTTCTTT
>TRBV5-1|-|-|TRBJ2-3
CASSLGTVSTDTQYF
TGCGCCAGCAGCTTGGGGACAGTAAGCACAGATACGCAGTATTTT
>TRBV11-2|-|TRBD2|TRBJ2-1
CASSPSGRAENEQFF
TGTGCCAGCAGCCCTAGCGGGAGGGCCGAGAATGAGCAGTTCTTC
>TRBV27|-|-|TRBJ1-2
CASSPWEDYGYTF
TGTGCCAGCTCCCCTTGGGAGGACTATGGCTACACCTTC
>TRBV2|-|TRBD1|TRBJ1-5
CASRAGWGQGFTQPQHF
TGTGCCAGCAGGGCCGGATGGGGACAGGGGTTCACTCAGCCCCAGCATTTT
>TRBV9|-|-|TRBJ1-2
CASSVGWGLTDYGYTF
TGTGCCAGCAGCGTAGGATGGGGACTAACTGACTATGGCTACACCTTC
>TRBV27|-|TRBD1|TRBJ1-4
CASSRRGTANEKLFF
TGTGCCAGCAGCCGCAGAGGGACAGCTAATGAAAAACTGTTTTTT
>TRBV4-2|-|TRBD2|TRBJ2-2
CASSQETSANTGELFF
TGTGCCAGCAGCCAGGAGACTAGCGCGAACACCGGGGAGCTGTTTTTT
>TRBV2|few|TRBD1|TRBJ1-1
CASTRTGNTEAFF
TGTGCCAGCACCCGGACAGGGAACACTGAAGCTTTCTTT
>TRBV5-1|-|TRBD1|TRBJ2-2
CASSVTGGGYTGELFF
TGCGCCAGCAGCGTGACAGGGGGAGGATACACCGGGGAGCTGTTTTTT
>TRBV4-1|few|TRBD2|TRBJ2-5
CASSHIGLAGGPSGETQYF
TGCGCCAGCAGCCATATCGGACTAGCGGGAGGGCCGAGTGGGGAGACCCAGTACTTC
>TRBV9|-|-|TRBJ1-5
CASSVAGSSNQPQHF
TGTGCCAGCAGCGTGGCAGGATCTAGCAATCAGCCCCAGCATTTT
>TRBV19|-|TRBD1|TRBJ1-1
CASSGTGPNTEAFF
TGTGCCAGTAGTGGGACAGGGCCCAACACTGAAGCTTTCTTT
>TRBV27|-|-|TRBJ2-7
CASSSYGETYEQYF
TGTGCCAGCTCCTCATACGGGGAAACCTACGAGCAGTACTTC
>TRBV5-5|-|-|TRBJ2-3
CASSWSGTDTQYF
TGTGCCAGCAGCTGGAGTGGCACAGATACGCAGTATTTT
>TRBV14|-|TRBD2|TRBJ2-1
CASSQDILAGGYSSYNEQFF
TGTGCCAGCAGCCAAGATATCCTAGCGGGGGGGTATAGCTCCTACAATGAGCAGTTCTTC
>TRBV7-2|few|-|TRBJ2-7
CASSLISDKARYEQYF
TGTGCCAGCAGCTTAATTTCTGACAAGGCCCGCTACGAGCAGTACTTC
>TRBV5-1|-|TRBD2|TRBJ2-3
CASSLGAGVGDTQYF
TGCGCCAGCAGCTTGGGAGCGGGGGTGGGAGATACGCAGTATTTT
>TRBV27|-|-|TRBJ1-5
CASSLGYSNQPQHF
TGTGCCAGCAGTTTGGGCTATAGCAATCAGCCCCAGCATTTT
>TRBV6-1|-|TRBD2|TRBJ2-1
CASSETRLAGGRIYNEQFF
TGTGCCAGCAGTGAAACCCGACTAGCGGGGGGCCGTATCTACAATGAGCAGTTCTTC
>TRBV4-2|-|-|TRBJ2-3
CASSQVGLGPTDTQYF
TGTGCCAGCAGCCAAGTCGGGTTGGGGCCCACAGATACGCAGTATTTT
>TRBV14|-|TRBD2|TRBJ2-3
CASSRTSITDTQYF
TGTGCCAGCAGCCGGACTAGTATCACAGATACGCAGTATTTT
>TRBV6-1|once|TRBD1|TRBJ2-1
CASRDRVGSYNEQFF
TGTGCCAGCAGGGACAGGGTGGGTTCCTACAATGAGCAGTTCTTC
>TRBV2|few|TRBD1|TRBJ1-1
CASSPPGQATEAFF
TGTGCCAGCAGCCCGCCGGGACAGGCGACTGAAGCTTTCTTT
>TRBV6-5|-|TRBD1|TRBJ2-7
CASSYVGGQGREQYF
TGTGCCAGCAGTTACGTAGGGGGACAGGGTCGCGAGCAGTACTTC
>TRBV4-1|few|TRBD1|TRBJ2-7
CASSHHHLDRGHF
TGCGCCAGCAGCCATCATCACCTGGACAGGGGGCACTTC
>TRBV27|few|TRBD1|TRBJ2-7
CASSLTGVAYEQYF
TGTGCCAGCAGTTTAACAGGGGTCGCCTACGAGCAGTACTTC
>TRBV2|-|TRBD1|TRBJ1-2
CASQTRGPYGYTF
TGTGCCAGCCAGACCAGGGGGCCCTATGGCTACACCTTC
>TRBV9|-|-|TRBJ2-3
CASSAGGSGTTDTQYF
TGTGCCAGCAGCGCCGGAGGTAGCGGAACCACAGATACGCAGTATTTT
>TRBV7-3|few|-|TRBJ1-1
CASSQSSGNTEAFF
TGTGCCAGCAGCCAATCGTCGGGGAACACTGAAGCTTTCTTT
>TRBV5-4|-|TRBD2|TRBJ2-2
CASSLASGGGPGELFF
TGTGCCAGCAGCTTGGCCTCGGGGGGTGGACCCGGGGAGCTGTTTTTT
>TRBV4-1|-|TRBD2|TRBJ2-7
CASSQEAAQAGGYEQYF
TGCGCCAGCAGCCAAGAGGCGGCACAAGCGGGGGGCTACGAGCAGTACTTC